The 24 T cell receptor beta chains below come from one sample, sequenced in a study of tissue T cells after allogeneic stem cell transplantation. Time point: mouse harvest day 7 after allogeneic transplant. Mouse grafts combined 10^7 T-cell-depleted bone marrow cells with 10^6 splenic CD5+ T cells. Clones were read by immunoSEQ multiplex PCR, and TCRdb kept only the in-frame ones, dropping some. The table shows 7,500 to 9,000 clones, with around 40% occurring only once. Sequencing used skin. The origin of the receptors is a female BALB/c mouse given C57BL/6 T cells with graft-versus-host disease after an allogeneic hematopoietic cell transplant.

Regarding this clone: The gene symbols are mouse symbols. The read terminates 1 residue before the CDR3 end, so the remaining end is supplied by the germline J gene. V usage is TRBV26 and J usage is TRBJ2-2; 10 positions agree with TRBD1. With V trimmed by 2 bases and J by 3 bases, 0 bases remained unmatched. The CDR3 has 15 residues. Germline V lookup: CDR1 KGHPV, CDR2 FQNQEV (reference sequence). This CDR3 reads CASSLDRGHTGQLYF. The sequenced CDR3 bases are TGTGCCAGCAGTCTGGACAGGGGGCACACCGGGCAGCTCTAC.

As regards this clone: Gene labels here are mouse ones. The CDR3 is cut off 1 residue early in the read; its end comes from the germline J gene. V and J are TRBV1 and TRBJ2-5, with 7 bases lining up with TRBD2. V was clipped by 1 base and J by 0 bases; unmatched bases: 7. Germline CDR1 and CDR2: NSQYPW and LRSPGD (reference sequence). This CDR3 spans 17 amino acids. CDR3 region: CTCSAAQLGFNQDTQYF. The sequenced CDR3 bases are TGCACCTGCAGTGCAGCTCAACTGGGGTTTAACCAAGACACCCAGTAC.

Worth noting for this clone: Genes and germline come from the mouse. CDR3 loop: CASRPGQSNTEVFF. CDR3 DNA (partial): TGTGCCAGCAGACCGGGACAGTCAAACACAGAAGTCTTC. The chain is built from TRBV26 and TRBJ1-1; TRBD1 aligns across 7 bases. The observed sequence ends 1 residue before the CDR3 terminus, with the missing tail filled in from the germline J gene. Germline V gene sequence: CDR1 KGHPV, CDR2 FQNQEV (reference sequence). CDR3 length: 14 residues. Losses at the gene ends were 6 bases for V and 0 bases for J; bases not matched to a gene: 4. The complete variable domain, with remaining parts taken from reference TRBV26 and TRBJ1-1, reads NSKVIQTPRYLVKGQGQKAKMRCIPEKGHPVVFWYQQNKNNEFKFLINFQNQEVLQQIDMTEKRFSAECPSNSPCSLEIQSSEAGDSALYLCASRPGQSNTEVFFGKGTRLTVV.

By share of the sample, this clone is medium-sized. Here the gene names and germline are mouse. Read sequence stops 1 residue before the CDR3 end, and the germline J gene provides the missing end. This chain joins TRBV26 and TRBJ1-4; a weak D match, TRBD1 (6 bases). Trimming stripped 2 bases from V and 3 bases from J, with 7 bases between. CDR3 length: 14 residues. CDR1 is KGHPV, CDR2 FQNQEV, per germline (reference sequence). This CDR3 reads CASSLTGTNERLFF. The DNA read from the CDR3 is TGTGCCAGCAGTCTGACAGGGACCAACGAAAGATTATTT.

Concerning this clone: Germline and genes: mouse. Sequencing ends 1 residue short of the CDR3 end; the germline J gene provides the rest. The chain recombines TRBV23 with TRBJ2-3; the table's D gene call, TRBD2, was not cross checked with the DNA. This CDR3 contains 14 residues. Germline lookup yields CDR1 KGHTA and CDR2 FQNQQP. The CDR3 region is CSSSPTGGAETLYF. The sequenced part of the CDR3 DNA is TGCTCCAGCAGTCCGACTGGGGGGGCAGAAACGCTGTAT.

This clone was seen a handful of times. Mouse gene names and germline throughout. The observed sequence ends 1 residue before the CDR3 terminus, with the missing tail filled in from the germline J gene. V gene TRBV3 combines with J gene TRBJ1-3; possible D gene TRBD1, 5 bases. Per germline, CDR1 SNHLY and CDR2 FYNGKV (reference sequence). The ends were cut back, 5 bases at V and 1 base at J, with 9 bases in the middle. This CDR3 region has 14 residues. The sequenced CDR3 bases are TGTGCCAGCAGCATCGACAGATCTGGAAATACGCTCTAT. Its protein product is CASSIDRSGNTLY. The whole CDR3 region reads CASSIDRSGNTLYF. The full variable domain, rest sourced from reference TRBV3 and TRBJ1-3, is GPKVLQIPSHQIIDMGQMVTLNCDPVSNHLYFYWYKQILGQQMEFLVNFYNGKVMEKSKLFKDQFSVERPDGSYFTLKIQPTALEDSAVYFCASSIDRSGNTLYFGEGSRLIVV.

As regards this clone: Gene names and germline match the mouse. Read data end 1 residue before the CDR3 end; the end is taken from the germline J gene. The J gene is TRBJ2-3, the V gene TRBV3; TRBD2 matches at 7 bases. Germline trimming cut 4 bases from V and 3 bases from J; bases unmatched to any gene: 4. The germline gives CDR1 SNHLY, CDR2 FYNGKV (reference sequence). The CDR3 has 14 residues. The CDR3 region is CASSSDWRAETLYF. Incomplete CDR3 DNA: TGTGCCAGCAGCTCGGACTGGAGGGCAGAAACGCTGTAT.

Concerning this clone itself: The germline and genes are mouse ones. The CDR3 end is not reached by the read, which stops 1 residue before it; the germline J gene fills it in. V is TRBV2 and J is TRBJ2-1; 8 bases line up with TRBD2. Trimming took 0 bases from V and 8 from J; bases not matched to a gene: 3. This CDR3 is 14 amino acids long. Germline-derived CDR1 and CDR2 are LGHNA and YSYQKL. The CDR3 bases that were read are TGTGCCAGCAGCCAAGAGGGGGGGCTGACTGAGCAGTTC. It yields the protein CASSQEGGLTEQF. The full CDR3 sequence reads CASSQEGGLTEQFF.

Comment on this clone: Gene names denote mouse genes. The read ends 1 residue shy of where the CDR3 ends; the end is completed using the germline J gene. V usage is TRBV26 and J usage is TRBJ2-1; weak D call: TRBD1 (6 bases). This CDR3 comprises 15 residues. V lost 3 bases and J lost 1, with 10 bases in between. Per the germline V gene, CDR1 is KGHPV and CDR2 is FQNQEV (reference sequence). The CDR3 is CASSLGTPNYAEQFF. CDR3 DNA (partial): TGTGCCAGCAGTCTCGGGACACCCAACTATGCTGAGCAGTTC.

A word on this clone: The genes and germline here are from mouse. The read is 1 residue too short to cover the CDR3 end, so that end is filled in from the germline J gene. The chain couples TRBV26 to TRBJ1-1, with D tentatively TRBD1 (6 bases). V lost 6 bases to trimming and J lost 6 bases, with 8 bases between them. This CDR3 contains 11 residues. Germline assignment: CDR1 KGHPV and CDR2 FQNQEV (reference sequence). CDR3 in amino acids: CASRGGPEVFF. The CDR3 DNA, read in part, is TGTGCCAGCAGGGGGGGCCCAGAAGTCTTC. Full variable domain (outside the CDR3, taken from reference TRBV26 and TRBJ1-1): NSKVIQTPRYLVKGQGQKAKMRCIPEKGHPVVFWYQQNKNNEFKFLINFQNQEVLQQIDMTEKRFSAECPSNSPCSLEIQSSEAGDSALYLCASRGGPEVFFGKGTRLTVV.

This clone turned up a few times. Gene and germline names: mouse. The read falls 1 residue short of the CDR3 end, and the missing part is taken from the germline J gene. J is TRBJ1-3 and V is TRBV26, with TRBD1 as a possible D gene (5 bases). Between the trimmed V and J ends, which lost 0 bases and 0 bases, there was a span of 9 bases. The CDR3 runs to 16 residues. Germline V lookup: CDR1 KGHPV, CDR2 FQNQEV (reference sequence). The covered CDR3 bases are TGTGCCAGCAGTCTGTCAGGACAAAATTCTGGAAATACGCTCTAT. It translates to CASSLSGQNSGNTLY. The CDR3 in full is CASSLSGQNSGNTLYF. The variable domain in full, completed from reference TRBV26 and TRBJ1-3, reads NSKVIQTPRYLVKGQGQKAKMRCIPEKGHPVVFWYQQNKNNEFKFLINFQNQEVLQQIDMTEKRFSAECPSNSPCSLEIQSSEAGDSALYLCASSLSGQNSGNTLYFGEGSRLIVV.

With respect to this clone: Gene and germline names: mouse. The CDR3 end lies 1 residue beyond the end of the read and is filled in from the germline J gene. The chain employs TRBV20 and TRBJ2-7, with 7 bases matching TRBD2. CDR3 length: 13 residues. Germline CDR1 and CDR2: GFQATS and STVNSAI. Unmatched junction bases numbered 4, after V lost 3 bases and J lost 2 bases. CDR3 sequence: CGASSGGAYEQYF. The sequenced CDR3 bases are TGTGGTGCTAGTTCCGGGGGGGCCTATGAACAGTAC.

This clone was picked up a small number of times. The germline and genes are mouse ones. The read ends 1 residue shy of where the CDR3 ends; the end is completed using the germline J gene. The genes are TRBV13-3 and TRBJ2-3, with a weak D call TRBD1 (5 bases). Trimming cost V 2 bases and J 1 base, with 8 bases left between them. CDR1 is NNHDY, CDR2 SYVADS, per germline. This CDR3 region has 14 residues. CDR3 in amino acids: CASSDQGGAETLYF. CDR3 DNA, as far as it was read: TGTGCCAGCAGTGACCAGGGAGGTGCAGAAACGCTGTAT.

This clone was observed a handful of times. Genes and germline are mouse. Read data end 1 residue before the CDR3 end; the end is taken from the germline J gene. This rearrangement joins TRBV13-1 to TRBJ2-7; D is undetermined. Trimming removed 0 bases from V and 3 bases from J, with 7 bases in between. The germline CDR1 and CDR2 sequences are NSHNY and SYGAGN. CDR3 length: 13 residues. CDR3 residues: CASSDGDNYEQYF. Incomplete CDR3 DNA: TGTGCCAGCAGTGATGGAGACAACTATGAACAGTAC.

This clone ranks as medium-sized (0.01 to 0.1%). Gene names denote mouse genes. The read ends 1 residue shy of where the CDR3 ends; the end is completed using the germline J gene. The chain couples TRBV16 to TRBJ1-4; 9 bases map to TRBD1. This CDR3 is 13 amino acids long. V was pared by 6 bases and J by 6 bases, with 2 bases of the junction left unmatched. Germline values: CDR1 SGHSA, CDR2 FRNQAP. The CDR3 DNA, read in part, is TGTGCAAGCAGGGGACAGGGCCACGAAAGATTATTT. This encodes CASRGQGHERLF. The full-length CDR3 reads as CASRGQGHERLFF.

Turning to this clone: Gene names refer to mouse genes. The CDR3 end lies 1 residue beyond the end of the read and is filled in from the germline J gene. The chain is built from TRBV1 and TRBJ1-4; 7 nucleotides align to TRBD1. The J segment lost 3 bases and the V segment lost 1 base, leaving 2 bases of the junction unmatched. Germline V lookup: CDR1 NSQYPW, CDR2 LRSPGD (reference sequence). The length of the CDR3 is 15 residues. CDR3 in amino acids: CTCSAARGTNERLFF. The part of the CDR3 DNA that was read is TGCACCTGCAGTGCAGCCAGGGGGACCAACGAAAGATTATTT.

Of note for this clone: Mouse gene names apply. Here the CDR3 reads CASSLSNTNTGQLYF. The covered CDR3 bases are TGTGCCAGCAGTCTGTCGAACACAAACACCGGGCAGCTCTAC. The chain carries TRBV26 and TRBJ2-2; no reliable D call. The CDR3 goes on 1 residue after the read ends, and that part is filled in from the germline J gene. V lost 0 bases to trimming and J lost 0 bases, with 5 bases between them. The CDR3 has 15 residues. CDR1 and CDR2 from the germline V gene are KGHPV and FQNQEV (reference sequence).

Notes on this clone: Mouse names are used for the genes. The sample has other DNA sequences that encode this CDR3 too. CDR3 DNA, as far as it was read: TGTGCCAGCAGCCAAGTGCCAGATATTTCCAACGAAAGATTATTT. Translated: CASSQVPDISNERLF. The full-length CDR3 reads as CASSQVPDISNERLFF. The chain recombines TRBV5 with TRBJ1-4; D uncertain. The read ends 1 residue early relative to the CDR3; the germline J gene fills the gap. V was cut by 1 base and J by 0 bases, with 9 bases left in between. The CDR3 spans 16 residues. Germline CDR1 and CDR2: LGHNA and YNLKQL (reference sequence).

To note about this clone: Germline and genes here are mouse. The CDR3 end is not reached by the read, which stops 1 residue before it; the germline J gene fills it in. The chain has TRBV13-1 and TRBJ2-7; 7 nucleotides match TRBD2. The CDR3 totals 13 residues. CDR1 and CDR2 from the germline V gene are NSHNY and SYGAGN. The ends lost 3 bases at V and 6 bases at J; junction bases unmatched: 6. The sequenced part of the CDR3 DNA is TGTGCCAGCAGTGGGGGGGGAGGGAGTGAACAGTAC. It codes for CASSGGGGSEQY. The whole CDR3 protein reads CASSGGGGSEQYF.

A note on this clone: Gene names and germline refer to mouse. Read data end 1 residue before the CDR3 end; the end is taken from the germline J gene. This chain uses TRBV3 with TRBJ2-1, with D perhaps matching TRBD1 (5 bases). The CDR3 runs 13 residues. Per germline, CDR1 SNHLY and CDR2 FYNGKV (reference sequence). V was pared by 5 bases and J by 3 bases, with 8 bases between. This CDR3 is CASSPTVYAEQFF. The DNA read from the CDR3 is TGTGCCAGCAGCCCGACAGTCTATGCTGAGCAGTTC.

A word on this clone: Germline and genes here are mouse. The read comes to an end 1 residue before the CDR3 does, leaving the germline J gene to fill in the end. The rearrangement joins TRBV19 to TRBJ1-4; TRBD1 agrees at 12 bases. The germline CDR1 and CDR2 sequences are FNHDT and SITEND (reference sequence). The CDR3 sequence is 15 residues long. With 0 bases clipped from V and 7 bases from J, the junction kept 1 base outside the gene matches. The part of the CDR3 DNA that was read is TGTGCCAGCAGTATAGGGGACAGGGGGCCCGAAAGATTATTT. Protein product: CASSIGDRGPERLF. The entire CDR3 protein is CASSIGDRGPERLFF.

Concerning this clone itself: Germline and genes here are mouse. Sequencing ends 1 residue short of the CDR3 end; the germline J gene provides the rest. This rearrangement joins TRBV23 to TRBJ2-4; no check of the table's D call, TRBD2, against the DNA was made. The CDR3 extends over 15 amino acids. Germline V gene data show CDR1 as KGHTA and CDR2 as FQNQQP. The CDR3 bases that were read are TGCTCCAGCAGTCAAGACTGGACTAGTCAAAACACCTTGTAC. Its translation: CSSSQDWTSQNTLY. From start to end, the CDR3 is CSSSQDWTSQNTLYF.

With respect to this clone: Genes and germline are mouse. The CDR3 DNA, read in part, is TGTGCCAGCAGTCTCGGCAACAACGAAAGATTATTT. Translated: CASSLGNNERLF. In full, the CDR3 is CASSLGNNERLFF. The rearrangement links TRBV26 to TRBJ1-4; unclear D gene. The read terminates 1 residue before the CDR3 end, so the remaining end is supplied by the germline J gene. The CDR3 extends over 13 amino acids. The germline V gene encodes CDR1 KGHPV and CDR2 FQNQEV (reference sequence). V shed 3 bases and J shed 4 bases, with 6 bases lying between them. Looking up the rest from reference TRBV26 and TRBJ1-4 gives the full variable domain: NSKVIQTPRYLVKGQGQKAKMRCIPEKGHPVVFWYQQNKNNEFKFLINFQNQEVLQQIDMTEKRFSAECPSNSPCSLEIQSSEAGDSALYLCASSLGNNERLFFGHGTKLSVL.

Comments on this clone: Gene names and germline match the mouse. The DNA ends 1 residue before the CDR3 does, and the rest of the CDR3 is filled in from the germline J gene. The rearrangement links TRBV26 to TRBJ2-2, with a weak D call TRBD1 (6 bases). The CDR3 consists of 14 residues. CDR1 is KGHPV and CDR2 is FQNQEV in the germline V gene (reference sequence). V lost 6 bases and J lost 1, with 9 bases in between. This CDR3 is CASRGTKNTGQLYF. The DNA read from the CDR3 is TGTGCCAGCAGAGGGACAAAAAACACCGGGCAGCTCTAC.